These T cell receptor beta chains were read from a single sample in a study of T cells in narcolepsy. Method: immunoSEQ multiplex PCR; TCRdb's copy keeps in-frame clones and lacks some. The repertoire has some 23,000 clones, 70% to 85% of them found once; the top ten carry approximately 0.7%. The sample taken for sequencing was CD45RA- memory CD4+ T cells from PBMCs. The origin of the receptors is a human donor with narcolepsy. Both conserved end residues are part of each CDR3. Each record gives: D gene, V gene, J gene, CDR3 DNA, CDR3 protein. A D gene is named only where the DNA matches it firmly.

>TRBD1|TRBV5-1|TRBJ1-1
TGCGCCAGCAGCTTGGCGGGGGACAGGCTCGCGAACACTGAAGCTTTCTTT
CASSLAGDRLANTEAFF
>-|TRBV9|TRBJ1-3
TGTGCCAGCAGCGAATCGCCGCTCTCTGGAAACACCATATATTTT
CASSESPLSGNTIYF
>TRBD1|TRBV7-2|TRBJ2-2
TGTGCCAGCAGCCCCGGGACAGGGAGCACCGGGGAGCTGTTTTTT
CASSPGTGSTGELFF
>-|TRBV15|TRBJ1-1
TGTGCCACCAGCAGATCTCAGGGGAAAGAAGCTTTCTTT
CATSRSQGKEAFF
>-|TRBV11-3|TRBJ1-1
TGTGCCAGCAGCTCAGGGCTTTTGAACACTGAAGCTTTCTTT
CASSSGLLNTEAFF
>TRBD1|TRBV2|TRBJ1-5
TGTGCCAGCACCCCCGGGACAGGGGGTCAGCCCCAGCATTTT
CASTPGTGGQPQHF
>-|TRBV29-1|TRBJ2-7
TGCAGCGTCGTGGAGGGAGCCTACGAGCAGTACTTC
CSVVEGAYEQYF
>-|TRBV5-4|TRBJ2-3
TGTGCCAGCAGCTTGGATGGTAAAGATACGCAGTATTTT
CASSLDGKDTQYF
>TRBD1|TRBV5-1|TRBJ1-2
TGCGCCAGCAGCAAAGGACAGGGCCGCTACACCTTC
CASSKGQGRYTF
>-|TRBV6-5|TRBJ2-7
TGTGCCAGCAGTCCCCCCGGAGGCGAGCAGTACTTC
CASSPPGGEQYF
>TRBD1|TRBV2|TRBJ2-2
TGTGCCAGCAGTCTTTTTGGACAGGGGGCCGACACCGGGGAGCTGTTTTTT
CASSLFGQGADTGELFF
>-|TRBV5-8|TRBJ2-4
TGTGCCAGCAGCTTCGGACAGCTCCTAGCCAAAAACATTCAGTACTTC
CASSFGQLLAKNIQYF